The rows below give T cell receptor beta chains drawn from one sample of a study of T cell repertoires in cytomegalovirus infection. Via MiXCR, TCRdb re-called the reads, giving one row per CDR3 protein. The sample has 250,000 or so distinct CDR3 sequences, around an eighth seen once. The sample comprised PBMCs. The receptors shown here come from a human donor in good health (CMV status not recorded). Some clones in this sample may be carry-over from other donors' samples. The CDR3 runs from the conserved cysteine through the conserved F or W. D genes are given only for firm matches. For some rows the clone size is stated as once, few or many, or as a class when expanded; others skip it.

d_call j_call v_call clone_size cdr3_aa cdr3_nt
. TRBJ2-7 TRBV5-1 . CASSEPGTLGEQYF TGCGCCAGCAGCGAACCCGGGACTTTAGGGGAGCAGTACTTC
. TRBJ2-3 TRBV7-3 many CASSFYPAGGRGDTQYF TGTGCCAGCAGCTTTTACCCGGCCGGGGGGCGCGGAGATACGCAGTATTTT
TRBD1 TRBJ2-3 TRBV20-1 many CSANPGTGYTDTQYF TGCAGTGCCAATCCCGGGACAGGGTACACAGATACGCAGTATTTT
TRBD1 TRBJ1-1 TRBV6-6 many CASSAIGQGNTEAFF TGTGCCAGCAGTGCGATTGGACAGGGGAACACTGAAGCTTTCTTT
TRBD2 TRBJ2-2 TRBV29-1 . CSCTGLAGTGELFF TGCAGCTGTACCGGACTAGCGGGCACCGGGGAGCTGTTTTTT
. TRBJ2-1 TRBV10-3 many CAIRRDSFVEQFF TGTGCCATCAGACGGGACTCTTTTGTGGAGCAGTTCTTC
TRBD1 TRBJ2-5 TRBV7-2 many CASSLATGASETQYF TGTGCCAGCAGCTTAGCGACAGGGGCTTCTGAGACCCAGTACTTC
TRBD1 TRBJ1-5 TRBV6-5 few CASSPGQGALPQHF TGTGCCAGCAGTCCTGGACAGGGGGCTTTGCCCCAGCATTTT
. TRBJ2-4 TRBV7-2 many CASSSHPSETIQYF TGTGCCAGCAGCTCGCACCCTTCCGAAACCATTCAGTACTTC
. TRBJ2-3 TRBV7-8 many CASSSGPSGDTQYF TGTGCCAGCAGCTCCGGACCTAGTGGAGATACGCAGTATTTT
TRBD2 TRBJ2-2 TRBV2 many CASSASGRTNGELFF TGTGCCAGCAGTGCCAGCGGGAGGACTAACGGGGAGCTGTTTTTT
. TRBJ1-1 TRBV7-2 many CASSLRQEGTEAFF TGTGCCAGCAGCTTAAGACAAGAGGGCACTGAAGCTTTCTTT